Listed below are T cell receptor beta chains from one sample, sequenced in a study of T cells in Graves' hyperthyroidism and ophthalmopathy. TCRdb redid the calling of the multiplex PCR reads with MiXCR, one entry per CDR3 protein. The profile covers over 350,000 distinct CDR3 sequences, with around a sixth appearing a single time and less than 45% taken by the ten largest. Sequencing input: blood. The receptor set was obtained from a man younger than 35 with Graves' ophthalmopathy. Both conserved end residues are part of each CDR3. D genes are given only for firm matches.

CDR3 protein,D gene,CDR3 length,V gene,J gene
CASSQSRQQELFF,NA,13,TRBV16,TRBJ1-4
CASSQPATEAFF,NA,12,TRBV6-1,TRBJ1-1
CASSYSGAVAAYEQYF,NA,16,TRBV6-5,TRBJ2-7
CASRGTSGGAGTDTQYF,TRBD2,17,TRBV2,TRBJ2-3
CATSRGGGYGYTF,NA,13,TRBV15,TRBJ1-2
CSAFTGGYGYTF,NA,12,TRBV20-1,TRBJ1-2
CSATRGAYGYTF,TRBD1,12,TRBV20-1,TRBJ1-2
CASSQIGQGGNTIYF,TRBD1,15,TRBV4-1,TRBJ1-3
CASSRASGGASDTQYF,TRBD2,16,TRBV3-1,TRBJ2-3
CASRGLQGVDNSPLHF,NA,16,TRBV6-1,TRBJ1-6
CASRGQENTEAFF,NA,13,TRBV7-8,TRBJ1-1
CASGGRGIGNTIYF,NA,14,TRBV12-3/TRBV12-4,TRBJ1-3
CASSLGGERVYWATEAFF,NA,18,TRBV7-9,TRBJ1-1
CASSARRGSTDTQYF,TRBD1,15,TRBV9,TRBJ2-3
CASSFQASSGANVLTF,NA,16,TRBV5-1,TRBJ2-6